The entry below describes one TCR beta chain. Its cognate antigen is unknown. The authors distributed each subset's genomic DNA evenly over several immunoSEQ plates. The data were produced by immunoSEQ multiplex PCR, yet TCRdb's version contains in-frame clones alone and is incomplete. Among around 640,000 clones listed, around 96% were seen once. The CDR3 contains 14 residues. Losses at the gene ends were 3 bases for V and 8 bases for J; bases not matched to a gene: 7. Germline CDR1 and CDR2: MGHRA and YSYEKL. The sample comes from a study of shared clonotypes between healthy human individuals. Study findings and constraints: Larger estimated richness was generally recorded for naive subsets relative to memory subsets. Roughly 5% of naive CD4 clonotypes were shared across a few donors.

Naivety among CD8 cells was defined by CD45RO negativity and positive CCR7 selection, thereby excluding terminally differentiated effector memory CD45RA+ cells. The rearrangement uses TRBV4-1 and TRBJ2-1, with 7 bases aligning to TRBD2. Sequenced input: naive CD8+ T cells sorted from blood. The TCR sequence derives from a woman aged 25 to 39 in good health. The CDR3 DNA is TGCGCCAGCAGCCAGTCTGGACTAGTTCATGAGCAGTTCTTC. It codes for CASSQSGLVHEQFF.